This TCR beta chain was observed in a study of blood T cell repertoires in COVID-19. Study-wide background: The study drew acute and convalescent COVID-19 samples from the United States, Italy and Spain. T cells, B-cell-depleted T cells, or PBMCs supplied cDNA or gDNA.

In the authors' methods: Estimated nucleated cell counts came from reference gene primer amplification. Sequencing was performed with immunoSEQ multiplex PCR; in TCRdb, only in-frame clones are kept and a portion is missing. V and J calls and clone size are given by that table; D and trimming were obtained from the DNA. Seen here are approximately 490,000 clones, roughly nine tenths observed once, and the top ten hold approximately 8.3%. The CDR3 has 12 amino acids. The V end lost 4 bases, the J end lost 7 bases, and 9 bases lay between the germline ends. Germline V gives CDR1 SGHRS, CDR2 YFSETQ. The sequenced sample was PBMCs or T cells enriched from blood (not recorded which). This receptor was taken from a woman between 55 and 75 years old who had recovered from COVID-19. The rearrangement uses TRBV5-1 and TRBJ2-1; D might be TRBD1 (6 bases). The CDR3 sequence is CASSAQGNEQFF. The CDR3 nucleotides read TGCGCCAGCAGCGCACAGGGTAATGAGCAGTTCTTC. The whole variable domain, filled in from reference TRBV5-1 and TRBJ2-1, reads KAGVTQTPRYLIKTRGQQVTLSCSPISGHRSVSWYQQTPGQGLQFLFEYFSETQRNKGNFPGRFSGRQFSNSRSEMNVSTLELGDSALYLCASSAQGNEQFFGPGTRLTVL.